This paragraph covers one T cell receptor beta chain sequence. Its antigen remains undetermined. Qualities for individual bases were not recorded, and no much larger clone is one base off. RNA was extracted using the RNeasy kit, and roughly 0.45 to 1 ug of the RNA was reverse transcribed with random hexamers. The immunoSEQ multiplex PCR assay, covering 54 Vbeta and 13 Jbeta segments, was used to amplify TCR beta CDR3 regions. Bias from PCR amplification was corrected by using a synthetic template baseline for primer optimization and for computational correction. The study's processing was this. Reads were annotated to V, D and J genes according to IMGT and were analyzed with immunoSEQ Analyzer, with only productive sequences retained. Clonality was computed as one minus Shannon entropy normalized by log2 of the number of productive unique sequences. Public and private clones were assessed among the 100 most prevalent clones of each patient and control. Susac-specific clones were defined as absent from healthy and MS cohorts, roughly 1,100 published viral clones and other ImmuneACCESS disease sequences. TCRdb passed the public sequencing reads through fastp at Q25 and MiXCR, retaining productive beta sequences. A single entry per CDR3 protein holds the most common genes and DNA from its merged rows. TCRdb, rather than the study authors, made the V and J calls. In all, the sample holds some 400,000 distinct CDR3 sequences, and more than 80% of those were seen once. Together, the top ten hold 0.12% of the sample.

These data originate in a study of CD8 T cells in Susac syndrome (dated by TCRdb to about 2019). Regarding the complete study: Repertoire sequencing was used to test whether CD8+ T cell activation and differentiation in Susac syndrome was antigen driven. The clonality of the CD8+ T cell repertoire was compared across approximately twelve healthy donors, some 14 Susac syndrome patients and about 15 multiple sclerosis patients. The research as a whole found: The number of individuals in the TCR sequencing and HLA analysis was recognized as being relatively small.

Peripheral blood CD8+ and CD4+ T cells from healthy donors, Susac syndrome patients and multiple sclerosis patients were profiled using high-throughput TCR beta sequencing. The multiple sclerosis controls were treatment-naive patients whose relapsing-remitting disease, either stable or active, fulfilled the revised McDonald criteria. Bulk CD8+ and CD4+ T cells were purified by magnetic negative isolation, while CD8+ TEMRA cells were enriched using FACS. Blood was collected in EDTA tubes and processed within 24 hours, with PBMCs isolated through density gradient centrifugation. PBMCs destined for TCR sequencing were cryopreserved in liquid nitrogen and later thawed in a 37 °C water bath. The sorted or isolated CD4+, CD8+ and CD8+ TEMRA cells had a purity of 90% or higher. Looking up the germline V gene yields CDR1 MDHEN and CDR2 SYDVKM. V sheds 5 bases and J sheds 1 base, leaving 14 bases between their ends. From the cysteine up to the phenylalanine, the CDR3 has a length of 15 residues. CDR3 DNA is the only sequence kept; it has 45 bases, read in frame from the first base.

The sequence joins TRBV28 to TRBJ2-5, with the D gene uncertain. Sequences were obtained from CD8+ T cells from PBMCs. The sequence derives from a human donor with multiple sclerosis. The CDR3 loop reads CASSVGRIIQETQYF. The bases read TGTGCCAGCAGTGTCGGACGGATAATCCAAGAGACCCAGTACTTC.